This TCR beta chain was sequenced for a study of CD8+CD57+ T cells in acquired aplastic anemia. At the level of the study: Roughly 3.2 ug was the average amount of DNA from sorted CD4+ and CD8+ cells. Whole-study results and caveats: Under 35 was the count of CD8+ CDR3 sequences that patients shared with controls.

Genomic DNA templated the TCR beta VDJ and CDR3 profiling. TCRdb ran MiXCR on the reads and lists one entry per CDR3 protein. Of roughly 150,000 distinct CDR3 sequences detected, 45% to 55% appear once; the ten largest clones hold around 3%. This clonotype was detected ten times or more. Its cognate antigen is unknown. The CDR3 totals 15 residues. The germline V gene encodes CDR1 DFQATT and CDR2 SNEGSKA (reference sequence). The ends lost 5 bases at V and 5 bases at J; junction bases unmatched: 11. It was patients with CD8+CD57+ cell expansion by flow cytometry who were chosen for sequencing. At blood sampling, none of the patients had yet received therapy.

This chain uses TRBV20-1 with TRBJ2-1; 8 bases fit TRBD2. Sequenced: sorted CD4+, CD8+, or CD8+CD57+ T cells (not recorded which) from PBMCs. The receptor's source is a human donor with aplastic anemia. CDR3 region: CSAFRSGAQNNEQFF. The DNA of the CDR3 is TGCAGTGCTTTTCGTAGCGGGGCACAGAACAATGAGCAGTTCTTC.